These T cell receptor beta chains were read from a single sample in a study of shared clonotypes between healthy human individuals. The assay was immunoSEQ multiplex PCR, and TCRdb's table has in-frame clones only and misses some. The sample shows roughly 2 million clones, over 85% of them seen only once. Sequencing was carried out using naive CD4+ T cells sorted from blood. These receptors came from a young man in good health. The CDR3 runs from the conserved cysteine through the conserved F or W.

CDR3aa,j_gene,v_gene
CASSVNPLVASTDTQYF,TRBJ2-3,TRBV9
CASSGEPGLSSYNEQFF,TRBJ2-1,TRBV2
CASSQGLAGIADTQYF,TRBJ2-3,TRBV4-3
CASSGIQGTTEAFF,TRBJ1-1,TRBV5-1
CASSLGQTTTNEKLFF,TRBJ1-4,TRBV11-2
CASSVQDRGQETQYF,TRBJ2-5,TRBV6-4
CASSLEGGQGGEKLFF,TRBJ1-4,TRBV5-1
CASSLGTGGWNEQFF,TRBJ2-1,TRBV9
CASSFSQFRFYEQFF,TRBJ2-1,TRBV5-6
CASSLNDGTRIYNEQFF,TRBJ2-1,TRBV7-9
CAWRTSQTQYF,TRBJ2-3,TRBV30
CASSLAKGEAPYEQYF,TRBJ2-7,TRBV5-4
CASSSDRGRTYEQYF,TRBJ2-7,TRBV7-2
CASARGREDIQYF,TRBJ2-4,TRBV6-5
CASRGQNRETQYF,TRBJ2-5,TRBV19
CASIGPKPISEQYF,TRBJ2-7,TRBV7-9
CASSLAGEGQETQYF,TRBJ2-5,TRBV5-1
CASSDGFTGEQYF,TRBJ2-7,TRBV6-4
CASSSGVGEKLFF,TRBJ1-4,TRBV18
CASGLQTSADTQYF,TRBJ2-3,TRBV12-5
CASSLGGTGGGVDTGELFF,TRBJ2-2,TRBV27
CASSPRLAGVNEQYF,TRBJ2-7,TRBV5-6
CASSFWEQETQYF,TRBJ2-5,TRBV5-1
CAWRGAGASGYTF,TRBJ1-2,TRBV30
CAISESGTSGSKPYF,TRBJ2-7,TRBV10-3
CASSQGDRDNEKLFF,TRBJ1-4,TRBV4-3
CASSQDRDGINQPQHF,TRBJ1-5,TRBV4-1
CASSYSTTDRGYGYTF,TRBJ1-2,TRBV6-6
CARSCPQAAPWGYTF,TRBJ1-2,TRBV5-3
CASSHLSKSRGMNTEAFF,TRBJ1-1,TRBV23-1
CASSSRGSHGYTF,TRBJ1-2,TRBV5-6
CSAGTSYEQYF,TRBJ2-7,TRBV20-1
CASSLSGTGEAEQYF,TRBJ2-7,TRBV28
CASSFGTGTNYGYTF,TRBJ1-2,TRBV5-6
CASTRIRDRPIYGYTF,TRBJ1-2,TRBV28
CASSLRTAGNTIYF,TRBJ1-3,TRBV4-1
CASSLDRLSADTQYF,TRBJ2-3,TRBV5-1
CASSFGNQETQYF,TRBJ2-5,TRBV5-1
CASSFQGRADTQYF,TRBJ2-3,TRBV7-2
CASSFGDRGSQETQYF,TRBJ2-5,TRBV7-3
CASSQGLAGVYEQYF,TRBJ2-7,TRBV4-1
CASSPRGASYNEQFF,TRBJ2-1,TRBV2
CSVEDNFSLVGTEAFF,TRBJ1-1,TRBV29-1
CSAWDFPEQFF,TRBJ2-1,TRBV20-1
CASSQASGGHETQYF,TRBJ2-5,TRBV14
CASSPWMGLAASYEQYF,TRBJ2-7,TRBV18
CASRPSDREYGYTF,TRBJ1-2,TRBV19
CASSLSQGSYEQYF,TRBJ2-7,TRBV7-9
CASRRDSTSSEQYF,TRBJ2-7,TRBV5-1
CASRLPGTVSGDTQYF,TRBJ2-3,TRBV5-4
CASSSLGQDGRYNSPLHF,TRBJ1-6,TRBV18
CASSLFGRGASYEQYF,TRBJ2-7,TRBV5-4
CAIGQGNNEKLFF,TRBJ1-4,TRBV6-6
CASSLAGRPGGVNEQYF,TRBJ2-7,TRBV7-2
CASSRGQKPDTQYF,TRBJ2-3,TRBV4-3
CSVMFHTGELFF,TRBJ2-2,TRBV29-1
CASSLGLNQPQHF,TRBJ1-5,TRBV11-2